The 20 T cell receptor beta chains listed next were all sequenced from one sample in a study of T-cell reconstitution after alpha-beta-depleted transplantation in children. Preparation of the TCRbeta library used unique molecular identifiers. MiXCR, run by TCRdb on the PCR reads, gives a single entry per CDR3 protein. Of about 980,000 distinct CDR3 sequences in the sample, about 29% were seen once. Here the sequenced sample was PBMCs, mostly from graft donor cells, taken 360 days after TCRalphabeta/CD19-depleted stem cell transplant. These TCRs come from a boy under two years old who had a stem cell transplant for SCID, so the T cells may come from the graft donor.

This clonotype was seen ten or more times. The chain recombines TRBV28 with TRBJ2-7, with a possible D match to TRBD2 (7 bases). The germline gives CDR1 MDHEN, CDR2 SYDVKM. Between the trimmed V and J ends, which lost 3 bases and 4 bases, there was a span of 13 bases. This CDR3 is 14 amino acids long. CDR3 in DNA: TGTGCCAGCAGTTTGGGAAGGGGGGGGTACGAGCAGTACTTC. This encodes CASSLGRGGYEQYF.

The CDR3, as DNA: TGTGCCAGCAGCTTAATACTCCTAAAAAATGAAAAACTGTTTTTT. Amino acid sequence: CASSLILLKNEKLFF. The rearrangement uses TRBV11-2 and TRBJ1-4, with unresolved D. Trimming removed 2 bases at V and 5 bases at J, with 12 bases between. Germline loops: CDR1 SGHAT, CDR2 FQNNGV. The length of the CDR3 is 15 residues.

The chain joins TRBV18 to TRBJ2-5, with 12 bases matching TRBD2. The CDR3 length is 18 residues. The germline V gene has CDR1 KGHSH and CDR2 LQKENI. The V segment lost 5 bases and the J segment 4 bases; nucleotides outside the gene matches: 14. The CDR3: CASSTTASSGGARETQYF. CDR3 nucleotides: TGTGCCAGCTCAACTACCGCCTCTAGCGGGGGGGCCCGAGAGACCCAGTACTTC.

The J gene is TRBJ2-5, the V gene TRBV7-8; 9 bases align to TRBD2. J lost 6 bases, V lost 5 bases, and 13 bases had no gene match. There are 16 residues in the CDR3. Per germline, CDR1 SGHVS and CDR2 FQNEAQ. CDR3 amino acids: CASSPAWARGGQTQYF. In DNA, the CDR3 is TGTGCCAGCAGCCCTGCCTGGGCGCGGGGGGGACAGACCCAGTACTTC. Together with reference TRBV7-8 and TRBJ2-5, the CDR3 gives the full variable domain: GAGVSQSPRYKVAKRGQDVALRCDPISGHVSLFWYQQALGQGPEFLTYFQNEAQLDKSGLPSDRFFAERPEGSVSTLKIQRTQQEDSAVYLCASSPAWARGGQTQYFGPGTRLLVL.

In this sample, this clonotype turned up a few times. The J gene is TRBJ1-1, the V gene TRBV20-1; TRBD1 is a possible D gene (6 bases). Germline loops: CDR1 DFQATT, CDR2 SNEGSKA (reference sequence). V lost 0 bases, J lost 1 base, and 6 bases lay in between. The CDR3 is 13 amino acids. The CDR3 DNA is TGCAGTGCTAGAGAGGACAGGAACACTGAAGCTTTCTTT. Translation: CSAREDRNTEAFF.

In this sample, this clonotype turned up a few times. The rearrangement links TRBV25-1 to TRBJ2-5; 11 bases agree with TRBD2. The germline gives CDR1 MGHDK, CDR2 SYGVNS. Trimming at V came to 3 bases and at J to 3 bases, leaving 21 bases not matched to a gene. CDR3 size: 21 residues. The DNA for the CDR3 is TGTGCCAGCAGTGATCCAACCGTGCCCCGGGCTAGCGGGGGGTCTAAAGAGACCCAGTACTTC. Protein: CASSDPTVPRASGGSKETQYF.

This clonotype turned up a few times. The chain combines TRBV5-1 with TRBJ2-4; 7 bases fit TRBD2. CDR1 is SGHRS and CDR2 is YFSETQ in the germline V gene. V lost 5 bases and J lost 3; bases outside the gene matches: 14. The CDR3 consists of 17 residues. The CDR3 is CASSRLAAASSKNIQYF. The CDR3 DNA sequence: TGCGCCAGCAGTCGGCTAGCGGCCGCCTCTAGCAAAAACATTCAGTACTTC.

This clonotype has a count of ten or more. Compared with germline, one end of the junction differs, possibly owing to a read error. The genes are TRBV12-3 or TRBV12-4 and TRBJ2-7; 10 nucleotides agree with TRBD1. The CDR3 runs 14 residues. The CDR3 sequence is CASSFRDRGYEQYF. CDR3 bases: TGCGCCAGCAGCTTCCGGGACAGGGGCTACGAGCAGTACTTC.

The chain recombines TRBV2 with TRBJ1-2, with D uncertain. The V gene lost 3 bases and the J gene lost 4 bases, with 12 bases spanning the gap. The germline V gene has CDR1 SNHLY and CDR2 FYNNEI. CDR3 length: 14 residues. This CDR3 is CASSEITAVYGYTF. CDR3 nucleotide sequence: TGTGCCAGCAGTGAGATCACAGCCGTCTATGGCTACACCTTC.

J is TRBJ1-2 and V is TRBV6-5, with D possibly TRBD1 on 5 matching bases. V lost 0 bases and J lost 5, with 13 bases in between. The CDR3 contains 15 residues. Germline-derived CDR1 and CDR2 are MNHEY and SVGAGI. The CDR3 here is CASSYSQTKGYGYTF. The DNA for the CDR3 is TGTGCCAGCAGTTACTCCCAGACAAAGGGGTATGGCTACACCTTC.

This clonotype has only a few counts. The rearrangement links TRBV5-1 to TRBJ2-1; no clear D gene. There are 14 residues in the CDR3. V lost 0 bases and J 3 bases, leaving 7 bases between the germline ends. CDR1 is SGHRS, CDR2 YFSETQ, per germline. The CDR3, as DNA: TGCGCCAGCAGCTTGGCGTCTTACTACAATGAGCAGTTCTTC. It yields the protein CASSLASYYNEQFF.

V usage is TRBV4-3 and J usage is TRBJ2-6; D remains ambiguous. The V gene lost 4 bases and the J gene lost 4 bases, with 17 bases spanning the gap. CDR3 length equals 17 residues. CDR1 is LGHNA, CDR2 YSLEER, per germline. In nucleotides, the CDR3 is TGCGCCAGCAGCCTTTCATCGACCTTGGGGGGGGCCAACGTCCTGACTTTC. It is translated as CASSLSSTLGGANVLTF.

The gene calls are TRBV4-1 and TRBJ2-3, with 10 nucleotides matching TRBD2. The ends lost 3 bases at V and 2 bases at J; junction bases unmatched: 5. This CDR3 is 16 amino acids long. CDR1 is MGHRA, CDR2 YSYEKL, per germline. DNA of the CDR3: TGCGCCAGCAGCCAGATAGCGGGGGGATACACAGATACGCAGTATTTT. Translating gives CASSQIAGGYTDTQYF.

The chain is built from TRBV10-3 and TRBJ1-1; TRBD1 matches at 7 bases. The CDR3 covers 13 residues. CDR1 and CDR2 (germline): ENHRY, SYGVKD. J lost 7 bases, V lost 4 bases, and 6 bases had no gene match. CDR3 nucleotide sequence: TGTGCCATCAGTGTTTCAAACAGGGGTGAAGCTTTCTTT. It codes for CAISVSNRGEAFF.

V is TRBV5-1 and J is TRBJ2-2, with D perhaps TRBD1 (6 bases). This CDR3 spans 15 amino acids. V was clipped by 2 bases and J by 5 bases, with 13 bases between them. Germline-derived CDR1 and CDR2 are SGHRS and YFSETQ. The CDR3 here is CASSFRTAFTGELFF. The CDR3 coding sequence is TGCGCCAGCAGCTTCCGGACAGCCTTTACCGGGGAGCTGTTTTTT.

This clonotype was observed at least ten times. The genes are TRBV12-3 or TRBV12-4 and TRBJ1-1; D is possibly TRBD1 (5 bases). Trimming left V 2 bases short and J 5 bases short, with 6 bases between. The CDR3 is 12 amino acids. Here the CDR3 DNA reads TGTGCCAGCAGTTTAAAGGGGACTGAAGCTTTCTTT. Translation: CASSLKGTEAFF.

This clonotype was picked up a small number of times. The chain has TRBV12-3 or TRBV12-4 and TRBJ2-3, with TRBD2 matching over 8 bases. CDR3 length: 16 residues. Unmatched junction bases numbered 6, after V lost 2 bases and J lost 2 bases. The CDR3 loop reads CASSLMGSGVTDTQYF. The CDR3, as DNA: TGTGCCAGCAGTTTAATGGGTAGCGGGGTCACAGATACGCAGTATTTT.

V is TRBV16 and J is TRBJ2-7, with D hard to call. The CDR3 has 14 amino acids. Trimming left V 7 bases short and J 4 bases short, with 17 bases between. Germline assignment: CDR1 KGHSY and CDR2 FQNENV. The CDR3 DNA is TGTGCCAGCACGCCCAATCCACTGCGTTACGAGCAGTACTTC. Translating it yields CASTPNPLRYEQYF.

This clonotype was seen more than once but under ten times. This chain joins TRBV20-1 and TRBJ2-7; D possibly corresponds to TRBD2 (6 bases). The CDR3 spans 14 residues. The germline V gene encodes CDR1 DFQATT and CDR2 SNEGSKA (reference sequence). Trimming left V 1 base short and J 5 bases short, with 15 bases between. CDR3 sequence (DNA): TGCAGTGCTAGAGGGGTAACTAGCATCCACGAGCAGTACTTC. Translating gives CSARGVTSIHEQYF.

This clonotype has a handful of counts. V and J are TRBV5-1 and TRBJ2-5; TRBD1 agrees at 9 bases. CDR3 length: 15 amino acids. The V gene end was trimmed by 4 bases and the J gene end by 4 bases; junction bases not matched to a gene: 8. Germline CDR1 and CDR2: SGHRS and YFSETQ. The CDR3 here is CASSPEGQGLETQYF. The CDR3 DNA follows: TGCGCCAGCAGCCCCGAGGGACAGGGATTAGAGACCCAGTACTTC. Combining the CDR3 with reference TRBV5-1 and TRBJ2-5 gives the whole variable domain KAGVTQTPRYLIKTRGQQVTLSCSPISGHRSVSWYQQTPGQGLQFLFEYFSETQRNKGNFPGRFSGRQFSNSRSEMNVSTLELGDSALYLCASSPEGQGLETQYFGPGTRLLVL.